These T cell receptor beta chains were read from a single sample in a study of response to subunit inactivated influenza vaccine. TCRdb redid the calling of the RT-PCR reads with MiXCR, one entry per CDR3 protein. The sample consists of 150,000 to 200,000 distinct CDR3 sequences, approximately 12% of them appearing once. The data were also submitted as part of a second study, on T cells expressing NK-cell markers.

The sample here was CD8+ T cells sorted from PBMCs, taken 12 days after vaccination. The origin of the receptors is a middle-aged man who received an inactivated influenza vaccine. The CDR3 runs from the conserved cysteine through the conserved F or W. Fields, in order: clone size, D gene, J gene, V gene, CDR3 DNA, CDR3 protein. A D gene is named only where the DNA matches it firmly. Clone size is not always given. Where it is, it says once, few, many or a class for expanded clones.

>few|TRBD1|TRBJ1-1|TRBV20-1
TGCAGTGCTTTCCTCAACAGGGGCACTGAAGCTTTCTTT
CSAFLNRGTEAFF
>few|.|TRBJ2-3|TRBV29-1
TGCAGCGTTGAAGGGTGGGGCAGGGGAGATACGCAGTATTTT
CSVEGWGRGDTQYF
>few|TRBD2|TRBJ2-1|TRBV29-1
TGCAGCGTTGTAGCGGGAGGCCTTGTTGAGCAGTTCTTC
CSVVAGGLVEQFF
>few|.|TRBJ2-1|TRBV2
TGTGCCAGCAGTGAGGCAGGCGACAATGAGCAGTTCTTC
CASSEAGDNEQFF
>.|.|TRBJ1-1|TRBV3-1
TGTGCCAGCAGCTTGACACCGAACACTGAAGCTCTCTTT
CASSLTPNTEALF
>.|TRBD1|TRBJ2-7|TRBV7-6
TGTGCCAGCAGCTTATTCGCGGCCCCCGAGACAGGGGTCACCTACGAGCAGTACTTC
CASSLFAAPETGVTYEQYF
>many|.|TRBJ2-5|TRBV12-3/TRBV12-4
TGTGCCAGCAGTTTAGCGCTGGTAAGGGTAGGTTCGGAGACCCAGTACTTC
CASSLALVRVGSETQYF
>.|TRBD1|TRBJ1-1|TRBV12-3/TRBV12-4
TGTGCCAGCAGACCCGGGACAGGGGGCACTGAAGCTTTCTTT
CASRPGTGGTEAFF
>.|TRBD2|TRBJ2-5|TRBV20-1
TGCAGTGCTAGGGGACTAGCGACACAAGAGACCCAGTACTTC
CSARGLATQETQYF
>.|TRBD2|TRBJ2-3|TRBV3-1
TGTGCCAGCAGCCAAGATCCATGGGGGGGGGAGTCGACAGATACGCAGTATTTT
CASSQDPWGGESTDTQYF
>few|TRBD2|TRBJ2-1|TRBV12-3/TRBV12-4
TGTGCCAGCAGTTTAGGGGCTAGCGGAAATGAGCAGTTCTTC
CASSLGASGNEQFF
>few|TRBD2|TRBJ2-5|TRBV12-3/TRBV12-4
TGTGCCAGCGCTAGCGGGGGGGGTCGAGAGACCCAGTACTTC
CASASGGGRETQYF
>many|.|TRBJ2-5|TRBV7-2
TGTGCCAGCAGCTTAGGTGGGGGGCCCCAAGAGACCCAGTACTTC
CASSLGGGPQETQYF
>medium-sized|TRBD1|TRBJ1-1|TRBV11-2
TGTGCCAGCAGCCCAACGGGACAGGGGTCCACTGAAGCTTTCTTT
CASSPTGQGSTEAFF
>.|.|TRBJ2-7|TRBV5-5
TGTGCCAGCAGCCTCAGGTTCTCCTACGAGCAGTACTTC
CASSLRFSYEQYF
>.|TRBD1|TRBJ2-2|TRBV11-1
TGTGCCAGCAGCTTGAACTCCCCCATAGGGACAGACGCCGGGGAGCTGTTTTTT
CASSLNSPIGTDAGELFF